This TCR beta chain comes out of a study of Graves' ophthalmopathy and Graves' hyperthyroidism. General observations from the study: Thyroid clonotypes that were expanded above 0.001 frequency mostly also appeared in blood.

Other autoimmune diseases, uncontrolled infections, pregnancy or lactation excluded patients from enrollment. The authors used Ficoll-Paque density gradient centrifugation to separate PBMCs. The input was about 10 ml of fresh peripheral blood. Comments on this clonotype: The target antigen is unknown.

Transcripts of RNA were the source for amplifying TCR beta CDR3 regions. The first-round RT-PCR employed HTBI primers together with the Qiagen OneStep RT-PCR kit. A multiplex PCR was then performed as the second round. TCRdb ran MiXCR on the multiplex PCR reads and lists one entry per CDR3 protein. Of approximately 640,000 distinct CDR3 sequences in the sample, approximately 39% were seen once. This CDR3 has 11 amino acids. Looked up from germline, CDR1 is SQVTM and CDR2 is ANQGSEA. V was trimmed by 6 bases and J by 4 bases, leaving 9 bases between them. The source is an adult man with Graves' ophthalmopathy. The chain joins TRBV29-1 to TRBJ1-1, with D unclear. Sequenced: peripheral blood. For the CDR3, the DNA is TGCAGCGTAGGAGGGATCACTGAAGCTTTCTTT. As protein: CSVGGITEAFF.